These T cell receptor beta chains were read from a single sample in a study of OX40 agonist ivuxolimab in advanced cancers. The assay was immunoSEQ multiplex PCR, and TCRdb's table has in-frame clones only and misses some. The table shows under 90,000 clones, with 90% to 95% occurring only once. Source: CD4+ or CD8+ T cells sorted from blood, taken in a trial of the OX40 agonist ivuxolimab. These receptor sequences come from an adult with an advanced solid tumor such as melanoma, head and neck, liver or kidney cancer. Both conserved end residues are part of each CDR3. A D gene is named only where the DNA matches it firmly. Clone size is shown for a subset of rows, as once, few, many or a class of expanded clone.

>TRBD1|TRBV5-6|TRBJ1-1|NA
TGTGCCAGCAGCTTACGGACAGGGGGCACTGAAGCTTTCTTT
CASSLRTGGTEAFF
>NA|TRBV9|TRBJ2-2|NA
TGTGCCAGCAGCGTAGATCAGGCCGGGGGCACCGGGGAGCTGTTTTTT
CASSVDQAGGTGELFF
>NA|TRBV10-2|TRBJ1-1|NA
TGCGCCAGCTCCCCTGGGAGGATGAACACTGAAGCTTTCTTT
CASSPGRMNTEAFF
>NA|TRBV6-5|TRBJ1-2|NA
TGTGCCAGCAGTTACCCGGCATATGGCTACACCTTC
CASSYPAYGYTF
>NA|TRBV7-9|TRBJ1-4|NA
TGTGCCAGCAGCTTAGAATCAGAGTATGTCGGTACGGGAAGCGAAAAACTGTTTTTT
CASSLESEYVGTGSEKLFF
>NA|TRBV9|TRBJ2-7|NA
TGTGCCAGCAGCGCCAGGACAGCACCTTCCTACGAGCAGTACTTC
CASSARTAPSYEQYF
>NA|TRBV4-1|TRBJ2-7|NA
TGCGCCAGCAGCCAAGGAGGCACCTCTTTAGTGGCCTACGAGCAGTACTTC
CASSQGGTSLVAYEQYF
>NA|TRBV7-9|TRBJ2-7|NA
TGTGCCAGCAGCTTGCGAATTTCTGAGGAGCAGTACTTC
CASSLRISEEQYF
>TRBD1|TRBV7-2|TRBJ2-7|NA
TGTGCCAGCAGCTTATCAACAGGGGAGAGGGTCTACGAGCAGTACTTC
CASSLSTGERVYEQYF
>NA|TRBV4-2|TRBJ2-2|NA
TGTGCCAGCAGCCAAGAAGGGGGAACCGGGGAGCTGTTTTTT
CASSQEGGTGELFF
>TRBD2|TRBV25-1|TRBJ2-1|NA
TGTGCCAGCAGTGGAGGCGGGGGGGCCCGCAATGAGCAGTTCTTC
CASSGGGGARNEQFF
>NA|TRBV6-5|TRBJ1-1|NA
TGTGCCAGCAGTTACTCGGACGGAGGGGGGTCTGAAGCTTTCTTT
CASSYSDGGGSEAFF
>NA|TRBV6-1|TRBJ1-1|NA
TGTGCCAGCAGTGTTAGAGGGGGGAACACTGAAGCTTTCTTT
CASSVRGGNTEAFF
>NA|TRBV13|TRBJ1-2|NA
TGTGCCAGCAGCTCGCGGGCAGTCTCCTCTAGTAATGGCTACACCTTC
CASSSRAVSSSNGYTF
>NA|TRBV25-1|TRBJ1-1|NA
TGTGCCAGCAGTTTTACAGGGAACACTGAAGCTTTCTTT
CASSFTGNTEAFF
>TRBD1|TRBV28|TRBJ2-5|NA
TGTGCCAGCAGTTTCCAGGGGGCTCAGGAAGAGACCCAGTACTTC
CASSFQGAQEETQYF
>NA|TRBV19|TRBJ2-3|NA
TGTGCCAGTAGTATAAAGCCAGGGGATACGCAGTATTTT
CASSIKPGDTQYF
>NA|TRBV19|TRBJ2-1|NA
TGTGCCAGTAGTACATGGACTTCTGCGGGTGAGCAGTTCTTC
CASSTWTSAGEQFF
>NA|TRBV7-6|TRBJ1-1|NA
TGTGCCAGCAGCCCCCGCCCTGGGAACACTGAAGCTTTCTTT
CASSPRPGNTEAFF
>NA|TRBV21-1|TRBJ2-1|NA
TGTGCCAGCAGCAAAGAGGGGCGGGAGAGGGGCAATGAGCAGTTCTTC
CASSKEGRERGNEQFF
>NA|TRBV23-1|TRBJ2-5|NA
TGCGCCGACCCGGTTGGGGGGTATGAGACCCAGTACTTC
CADPVGGYETQYF
>TRBD1|TRBV7-9|TRBJ2-7|NA
TGTGCCAGCAGCCAAAACCCGGGACAGGGAACCTACGAGCAGTACTTC
CASSQNPGQGTYEQYF
>NA|TRBV27|TRBJ2-3|NA
TGTGCCAGCAGAACATCCCCCGTCGGGGGAATCACTAGCACAGATACGCAGTATTTT
CASRTSPVGGITSTDTQYF
>NA|TRBV27|TRBJ2-7|NA
TGTGCCAGCAGTTCAGAGGGGGGACAGACCTCCTACGAGCAGTACTTC
CASSSEGGQTSYEQYF
>TRBD1|TRBV4-3|TRBJ2-7|NA
TGCGCCAGCAGCCTTCGGACAGGGAAGCCCTACGAGCAGTACTTC
CASSLRTGKPYEQYF
>NA|TRBV6-5|TRBJ2-2|NA
TGTGCCAGCAGTTCCCTCACCGGGGAGCTGTTTTTT
CASSSLTGELFF
>NA|TRBV5-4|TRBJ2-7|NA
TGTGCCAGCAGCTTGGTCGGGGGACTCTCCTACGAGCAGTACTTC
CASSLVGGLSYEQYF
>NA|TRBV7-9|TRBJ1-2|NA
TGTGCCAGCAGCTCGAGTCCGGGTACGGGCTACACCTTC
CASSSSPGTGYTF
>NA|TRBV5-6|TRBJ2-7|NA
TGTGCCAGCAGCTTTACAGTAACAGGGGGGGACGAGCAGTACTTC
CASSFTVTGGDEQYF
>NA|TRBV4-1|TRBJ1-1|NA
TGCGCCAGCAGCCCAAGGCACACTCTGGGGAACGCTGAAGCTTTCTTT
CASSPRHTLGNAEAFF
>NA|TRBV7-2|TRBJ1-5|NA
TGTGCCAGCAGCCCCGACCATTTGCAGCCCCAGCATTTT
CASSPDHLQPQHF
>NA|TRBV27|TRBJ2-5|NA
TGTGCCAGCATGTCCCATGGGGGCATGGGAACCCAGTACTTC
CASMSHGGMGTQYF
>TRBD1|TRBV19|TRBJ2-7|NA
TGTGCCAGTAGTACCGGGACAGGGGGAACCTACGAGCAGTACTTC
CASSTGTGGTYEQYF
>TRBD1|TRBV27|TRBJ1-5|NA
TGTGCCAGCAGACCCCGGACAGGTCATAGCAATCAGCCCCAGCATTTT
CASRPRTGHSNQPQHF
>TRBD1|TRBV6-5|TRBJ1-1|NA
TGTGCCAGCAGCCTACAGGGGGTGGGCACTGAAGCTTTCTTT
CASSLQGVGTEAFF
>NA|TRBV5-1|TRBJ2-1|NA
TGCGCCAGCAGCTTGCCGGTGGCTAGCTCCTACAATGAGCAGTTCTTC
CASSLPVASSYNEQFF
>NA|TRBV21-1|TRBJ2-1|NA
TGTGCCAGCAGCAAAGAGTCCGAACGGGAGCTAGATGAGCAGTTCTTC
CASSKESERELDEQFF
>TRBD2|TRBV7-7|TRBJ2-7|NA
TGTGCTAGCAGCCCCGGGACTAGCGGCTACGAGCAGTACTTC
CASSPGTSGYEQYF
>NA|TRBV4-3|TRBJ2-5|once
TGCGCCAGCAGCCGAAGGGACGGTTCGACAGTAATAGAGACCCAGTACTTC
CASSRRDGSTVIETQYF
>NA|TRBV21-1|TRBJ1-4|NA
TGTGCCAGCAGCAAAAAAATGCATGGGAAAGAAAAACTGTTTTTT
CASSKKMHGKEKLFF
>TRBD2|TRBV4-2|TRBJ2-1|NA
TGTGCCAGCAGCCCCTTAGGCGGGAGGGCGGGGGGTGAGCAGTTCTTC
CASSPLGGRAGGEQFF
>NA|TRBV27|TRBJ1-4|NA
TGTGCCAGCAGGTGGGGGTTGGCGGGGGCCACTTGGGAAAAACTGTTTTTT
CASRWGLAGATWEKLFF
>NA|TRBV27|TRBJ1-2|few
TGTGCCAGCAGTTTGAGGGCTGGGGGCTATGGCTACACCTTC
CASSLRAGGYGYTF
>TRBD1|TRBV19|TRBJ1-1|medium-sized
TGTGCCAGTAGTATAGATACCGGGACAGGGGGAAGGGACACTGAAGCTTTCTTT
CASSIDTGTGGRDTEAFF
>TRBD2|TRBV4-3|TRBJ2-1|NA
TGCGCCAGCAGCCAAGATCGTGGCGGGAGTTCCCGTTACAATGAGCAGTTCTTC
CASSQDRGGSSRYNEQFF
>NA|TRBV19|TRBJ1-1|NA
TGTGCCAGTAGTATAGCGACACCTGCAACTGAAGCTTTCTTT
CASSIATPATEAFF
>NA|TRBV28|TRBJ2-7|NA
TGTGCCAGCCTACCGAGGGCAGGGGCAGGGTACGAGCAGTACTTC
CASLPRAGAGYEQYF
>NA|TRBV15|TRBJ2-1|NA
TGTGCCACCAGCAGCCCAGACCTGAGCTCCTACAATGAGCAGTTCTTC
CATSSPDLSSYNEQFF
>TRBD1|TRBV2|TRBJ2-7|NA
TGTGCCAGCAGCCATACAGGGGTCGAGCAGTACTTC
CASSHTGVEQYF
>NA|TRBV6-5|TRBJ1-1|NA
TGTGCCAGCAGTTACGACAGCCACACTGAAGCTTTCTTT
CASSYDSHTEAFF
>NA|TRBV15|TRBJ2-3|NA
TGTGCCACCAGCAGAGATCACCGGGGGAGCACAGATACGCAGTATTTT
CATSRDHRGSTDTQYF
>NA|TRBV28|TRBJ1-2|NA
TGTGCCAGCAGCCCGAACTTTATGGTGAACTATGGCTACACCTTC
CASSPNFMVNYGYTF
>NA|TRBV28|TRBJ2-1|NA
TGTGCCAGCACCCCCTGGGGTGTTTCTTACAATGAGCAGTTCTTC
CASTPWGVSYNEQFF
>NA|TRBV7-8|TRBJ2-3|NA
TGTGCCAGCAGCTCCCATAGGGGGGGCGATTCGGATACGCAGTATTTT
CASSSHRGGDSDTQYF
>TRBD1|TRBV11-2|TRBJ2-7|NA
TGTGCCAGCAGCTTAGCCCGGGACAGGGTGCTCGAGCAGTACTTC
CASSLARDRVLEQYF
>NA|TRBV5-8|TRBJ1-4|NA
TGTGCCAGCGTCCGGGAAAGTGGAGAAAAACTGTTTTTT
CASVRESGEKLFF
>NA|TRBV12-5|TRBJ1-1|NA
TGTGCTAGTGGGGGGGCCAGGCTGGACACTGAAGCTTTCTTT
CASGGARLDTEAFF
>TRBD1|TRBV19|TRBJ1-3|NA
TGTGCCAGTAGTATAGCACCGCAGGGGGCTAGCGGAAACACCATATATTTT
CASSIAPQGASGNTIYF